Here is one T cell receptor (beta chain) with its context. This receptor's antigen is unknown. It has no much larger one-base neighbor in the sample; base qualities were not kept. V is clipped by 5 bases and J by 3 bases, and the sequence between their germline boundaries is 9 bases long. The CDR3 starts with the cysteine, ends with the phenylalanine, and has 13 residues. The retained sequence is limited to the CDR3, 39 bases, with the frame set at the first base. T cell subsets were isolated with Miltenyi superparamagnetic beads coated with subset-specific monoclonal antibodies. Every T cell population was isolated from peripheral blood. Ficoll separation was used to obtain mononuclear cells from whole blood, after which anti-CD14 microbeads were used to deplete monocytes. Right after isolation, the cell populations were resuspended in RNAprotect reagent. The pan T sample consisted of CD3+ T cells in general.

The library came from multiplex PCR. The sequencing machine was a 454 GS FLX. Semiquantitative ARM-PCR was used to amplify the TCR alpha and beta CDR3 regions from mRNA. In ARM-PCR, tagged nested gene-specific primers were applied first, and communal superprimers then carried out the exponential amplification. Nested primers were removed by exonuclease before the second amplification round on first-round PCR products. The amplicons were sequenced on the 454 platform, which can rapidly sequence millions of DNA fragments without cloning bias. An effective read was defined as a read mappable to both V and J germline segments. The paper's processing steps were these. IRmap was used to assign reads to germline V, D and J segments, and IRmap relies on pyromap, a Smith-Waterman modification adapted to 454 sequencing errors. D-beta assignments were filtered with cutoffs set at the 99th percentile of alignment scores obtained from simulated random sequences. The amino acids between the conserved V-segment Y[YFLI]C motif and the J-segment [FW]GXGT motif were defined as CDR3. A compound Poisson process model, previously applied to large-scale EST data, was used to estimate repertoire diversity. A procedure for detecting cross-contamination was applied so that sample contamination could be argued against as the origin of shared CDR3s. TCRdb applied fastp at Q25 and MiXCR to the public reads, then kept only in-frame beta chains. When rows share a CDR3 protein, they turn into one entry using the most common DNA and genes. It is TCRdb's table, rather than the study itself, that gives the V and J calls and clone size. The sample table shows 2,800 or so distinct CDR3 sequences, and 70% to 85% are seen once. Of the sample, roughly a sixth falls within the top ten clones.

The sample belongs to a study of relationships among human T cell subsets (TCRdb year 2010). About the full investigation: Eight distinct blood T cell populations were sequenced: pan T, CD8 cytotoxic, regulatory, Th1, Th2, naive plus transitional, activated and memory cells.

What the work shows at the level of the full study, not this receptor alone: Substantial CDR3 sharing among Th1, Th2 and regulatory T cells was interpreted as suggesting stochastic cell fate choices. T cell counts went unrecorded for a couple of pan T samples, which were processed alongside pan B cells. More than 55% of CD8+ cytotoxic sequences came from clones with more than 100 reads, while the regulatory and Th2 subsets showed few clones of that size. No statistically significant differences in V, D and J usage, CDR3 length or N-nucleotide additions were observed among the seven subsets. A CD4+CD8+ double-positive population could not be excluded by the bead-based sorting.

Source material: total T cells sorted from blood. Taken with the paper, the label for cell subset or site translates to: CD3+ T cells in general. The receptor was derived from a man aged 40-49 years in good health. This receptor chain uses TRBV12-3 or TRBV12-4 and TRBJ2-3; the D gene is not confidently resolved. The nucleotide sequence reads as follows: TGTGCCAGCAGTCCTGATGTGACAGATACGCAGTATTTT. It codes for CASSPDVTDTQYF.